This T cell receptor (beta chain) emerged from a study of blood T cells in healthy people across ages. Study-level results: Possibly confounding the expanded clonotype changes was the fact that donor CMV status was unknown.

In germline, CDR1 is MNHEY, CDR2 SVGEGT. CDR3 length: 14 residues. V dropped 7 bases and J dropped 2; count of bases not matched to a gene: 7. Worth noting for this clonotype: Antigen specificity is unknown.

Primers used in a second PCR of roughly 6 to 11 cycles were a sample-barcoded 5' primer and a J-beta primer mix. TCRdb redid the calling of the 5' RACE reads with MiXCR, one entry per CDR3 protein. This table has about 730,000 distinct CDR3 sequences, roughly two fifths appearing once. The individuals who served as donors were healthy Caucasians living in Russia, aged about 6 to 95. This chain connects TRBV6-2 or TRBV6-3 to TRBJ2-5; TRBD2 agrees at 7 bases. The receptor was isolated from a woman aged 60-70 years in good health. The sequencing sample was made of blood. The CDR3 is CASKRDPGQETQYF. CDR3 DNA sequence: TGTGCCAGCAAGCGGGACCCCGGTCAAGAGACCCAGTACTTC.